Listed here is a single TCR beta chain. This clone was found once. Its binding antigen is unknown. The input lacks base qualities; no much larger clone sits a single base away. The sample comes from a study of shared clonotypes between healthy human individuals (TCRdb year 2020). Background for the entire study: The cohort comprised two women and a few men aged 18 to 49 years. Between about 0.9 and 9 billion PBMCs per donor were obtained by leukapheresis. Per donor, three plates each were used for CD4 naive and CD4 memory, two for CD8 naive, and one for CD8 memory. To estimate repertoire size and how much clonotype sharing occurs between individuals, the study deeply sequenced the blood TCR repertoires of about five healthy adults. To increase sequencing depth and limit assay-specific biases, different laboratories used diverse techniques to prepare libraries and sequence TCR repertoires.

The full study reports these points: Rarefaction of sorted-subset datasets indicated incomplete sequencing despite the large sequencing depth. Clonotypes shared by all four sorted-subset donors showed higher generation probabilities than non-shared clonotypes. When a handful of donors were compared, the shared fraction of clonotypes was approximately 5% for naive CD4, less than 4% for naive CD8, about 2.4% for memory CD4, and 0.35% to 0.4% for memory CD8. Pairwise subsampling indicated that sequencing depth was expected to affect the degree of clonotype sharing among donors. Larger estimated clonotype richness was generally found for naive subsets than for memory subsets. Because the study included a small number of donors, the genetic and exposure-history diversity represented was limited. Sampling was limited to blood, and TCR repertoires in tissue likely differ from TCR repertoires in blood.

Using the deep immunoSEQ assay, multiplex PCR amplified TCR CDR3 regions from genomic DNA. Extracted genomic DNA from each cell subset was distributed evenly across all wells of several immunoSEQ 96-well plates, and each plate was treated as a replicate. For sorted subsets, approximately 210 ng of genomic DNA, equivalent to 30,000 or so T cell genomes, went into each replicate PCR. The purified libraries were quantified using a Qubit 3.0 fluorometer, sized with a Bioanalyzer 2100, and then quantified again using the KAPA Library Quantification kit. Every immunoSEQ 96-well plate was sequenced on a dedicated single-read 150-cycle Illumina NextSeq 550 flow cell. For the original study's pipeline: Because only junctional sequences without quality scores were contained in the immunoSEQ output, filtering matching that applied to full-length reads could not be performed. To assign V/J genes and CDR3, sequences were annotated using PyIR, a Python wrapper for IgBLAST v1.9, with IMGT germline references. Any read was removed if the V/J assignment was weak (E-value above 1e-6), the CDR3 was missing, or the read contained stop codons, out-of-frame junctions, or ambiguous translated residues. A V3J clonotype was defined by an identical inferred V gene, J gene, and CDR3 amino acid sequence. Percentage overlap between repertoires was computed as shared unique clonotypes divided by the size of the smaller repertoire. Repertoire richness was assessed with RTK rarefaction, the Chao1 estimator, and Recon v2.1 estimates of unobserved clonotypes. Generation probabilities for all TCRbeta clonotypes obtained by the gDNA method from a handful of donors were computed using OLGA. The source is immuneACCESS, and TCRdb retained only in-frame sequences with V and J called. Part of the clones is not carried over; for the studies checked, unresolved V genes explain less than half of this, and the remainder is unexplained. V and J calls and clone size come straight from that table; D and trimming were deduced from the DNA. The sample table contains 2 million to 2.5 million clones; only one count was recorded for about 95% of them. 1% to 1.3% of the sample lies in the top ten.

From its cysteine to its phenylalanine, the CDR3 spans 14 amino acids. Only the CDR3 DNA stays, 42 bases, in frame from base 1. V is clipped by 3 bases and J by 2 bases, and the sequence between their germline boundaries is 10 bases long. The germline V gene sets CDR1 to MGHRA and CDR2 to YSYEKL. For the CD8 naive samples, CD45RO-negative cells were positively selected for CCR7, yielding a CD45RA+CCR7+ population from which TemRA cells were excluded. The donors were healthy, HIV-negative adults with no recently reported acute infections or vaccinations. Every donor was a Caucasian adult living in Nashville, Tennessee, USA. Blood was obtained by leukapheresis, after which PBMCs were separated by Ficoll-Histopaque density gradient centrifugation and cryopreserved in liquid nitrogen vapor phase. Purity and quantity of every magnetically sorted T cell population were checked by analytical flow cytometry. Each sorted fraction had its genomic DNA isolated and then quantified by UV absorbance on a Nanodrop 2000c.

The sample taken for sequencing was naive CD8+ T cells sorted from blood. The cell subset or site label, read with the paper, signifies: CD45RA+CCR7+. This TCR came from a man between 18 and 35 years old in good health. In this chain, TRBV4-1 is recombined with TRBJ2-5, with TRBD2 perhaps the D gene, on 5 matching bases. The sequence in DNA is TGCGCCAGCAGCCACCGAACTAGTCAAGAGACCCAGTACTTC. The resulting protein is CASSHRTSQETQYF.